This TCR beta chain was retrieved from a study of T cell responses to AZD1222 COVID-19 vaccine. Broader study findings: Spike-specific TCR breadth and depth were elevated following two AZD1222 doses. Targets within unmutated variant regions were reportedly found for nearly half of spike-specific TCRs. Sampled repertoires all dated from after the peak T cell response.

A word on this clone: As yet, its antigen is unknown.

Germline V gives CDR1 SGHTA, CDR2 FQGNSA. V trimming: 2 bases; J trimming: 6 bases; junction bases outside the gene matches: 3. This CDR3 has 13 amino acids. Using immunoSEQ multiplex PCR, the repertoire was profiled, and TCRdb retains in-frame clones only, with some absent. The table includes tens of thousands of clones, roughly nine tenths detected once. This sequence joins TRBV7-2 and TRBJ1-1; 7 positions agree with TRBD1. The sequenced sample was peripheral blood, obtained 28 days after the second AZD1222 dose. The sequence came from an adult who received the AZD1222 COVID-19 vaccine. CDR3 in DNA: TGTGCCAGCAGCTTACAGGGGGTGGCTGAAGCTTTCTTT. It encodes CASSLQGVAEAFF.